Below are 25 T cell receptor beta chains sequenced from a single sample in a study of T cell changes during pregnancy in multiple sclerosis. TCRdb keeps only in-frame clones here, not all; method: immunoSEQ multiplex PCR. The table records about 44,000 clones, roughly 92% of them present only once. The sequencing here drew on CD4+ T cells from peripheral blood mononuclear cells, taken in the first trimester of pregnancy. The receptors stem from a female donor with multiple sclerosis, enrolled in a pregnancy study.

The CDR3: CASSLGQVLETSGSQTQYF. DNA for the CDR3: TGTGCCAGCAGCTTAGGACAGGTTTTGGAGACTAGCGGGAGTCAGACCCAGTACTTC. V and J are TRBV7-2 and TRBJ2-5; the match to TRBD2 covers 12 bases. Germline-derived CDR1 and CDR2 are SGHTA and FQGNSA. The CDR3 is 19 amino acids. Trimming cost V 1 base and J 6 bases; bases outside gene matches: 15.

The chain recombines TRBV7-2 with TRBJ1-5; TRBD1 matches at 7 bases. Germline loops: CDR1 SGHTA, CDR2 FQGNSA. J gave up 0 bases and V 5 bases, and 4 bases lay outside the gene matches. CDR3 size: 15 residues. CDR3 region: CASSLDRVSNQPQHF. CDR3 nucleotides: TGTGCCAGCAGCCTCGACAGGGTTAGCAATCAGCCCCAGCATTTT.

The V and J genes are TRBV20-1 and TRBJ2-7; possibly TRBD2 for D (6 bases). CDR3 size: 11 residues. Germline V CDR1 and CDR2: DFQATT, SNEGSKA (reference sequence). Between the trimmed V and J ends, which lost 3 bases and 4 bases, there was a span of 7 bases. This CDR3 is CSASGRYEQYF. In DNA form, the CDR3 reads TGCAGTGCTAGCGGGAGATACGAGCAGTACTTC.

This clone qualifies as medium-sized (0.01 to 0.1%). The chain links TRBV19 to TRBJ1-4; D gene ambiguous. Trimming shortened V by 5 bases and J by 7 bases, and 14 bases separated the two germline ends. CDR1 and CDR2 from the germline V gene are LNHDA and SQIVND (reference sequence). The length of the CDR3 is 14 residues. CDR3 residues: CASSPRRFGEKLFF. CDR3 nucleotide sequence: TGTGCCAGTAGTCCCCGCAGGTTCGGTGAAAAACTGTTTTTT. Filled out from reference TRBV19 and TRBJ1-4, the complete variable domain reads DGGITQSPKYLFRKEGQNVTLSCEQNLNHDAMYWYRQDPGQGLRLIYYSQIVNDFQKGDIAEGYSVSREKKESFPLTVTSAQKNPTAFYLCASSPRRFGEKLFFGSGTQLSVL.

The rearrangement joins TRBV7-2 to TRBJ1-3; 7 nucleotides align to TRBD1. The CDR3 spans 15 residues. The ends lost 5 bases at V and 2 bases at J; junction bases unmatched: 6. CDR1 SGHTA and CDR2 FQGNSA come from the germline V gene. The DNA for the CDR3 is TGTGCCAGCAGCGGGACAGCTGCCCCTGGAAACACCATATATTTT. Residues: CASSGTAAPGNTIYF.

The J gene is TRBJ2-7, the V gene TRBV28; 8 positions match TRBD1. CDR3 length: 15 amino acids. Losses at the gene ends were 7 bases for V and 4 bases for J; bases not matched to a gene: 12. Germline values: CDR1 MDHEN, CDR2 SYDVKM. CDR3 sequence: CASTSLGQAIYEQYF. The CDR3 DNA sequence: TGTGCCAGCACCTCCTTGGGACAGGCGATTTACGAGCAGTACTTC.

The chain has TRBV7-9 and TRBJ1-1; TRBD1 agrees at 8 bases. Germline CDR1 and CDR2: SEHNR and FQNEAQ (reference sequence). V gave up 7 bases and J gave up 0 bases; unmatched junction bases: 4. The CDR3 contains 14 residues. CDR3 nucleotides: TGTGCCAGCATCATGGACAGGGTGAACACTGAAGCTTTCTTT. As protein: CASIMDRVNTEAFF.

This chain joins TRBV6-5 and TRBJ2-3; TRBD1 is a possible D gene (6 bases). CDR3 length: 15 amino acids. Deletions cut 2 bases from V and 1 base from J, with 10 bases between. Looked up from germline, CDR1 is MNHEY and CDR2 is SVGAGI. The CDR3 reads CASSYENRGTDTQYF. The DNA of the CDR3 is TGTGCCAGCAGTTACGAGAACAGGGGCACAGATACGCAGTATTTT.

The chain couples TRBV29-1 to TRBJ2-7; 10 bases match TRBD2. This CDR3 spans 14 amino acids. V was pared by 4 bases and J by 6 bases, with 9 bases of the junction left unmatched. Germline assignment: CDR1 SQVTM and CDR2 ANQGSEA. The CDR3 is CSVGRSGRALEQYF. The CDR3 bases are TGCAGCGTTGGAAGGAGCGGGAGGGCCCTCGAGCAGTACTTC.

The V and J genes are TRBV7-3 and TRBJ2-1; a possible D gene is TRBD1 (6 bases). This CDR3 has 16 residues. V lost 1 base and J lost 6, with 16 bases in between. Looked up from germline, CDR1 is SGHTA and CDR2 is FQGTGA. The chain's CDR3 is CASSLSDRKTTNEQFF. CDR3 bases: TGTGCCAGCAGCTTAAGCGACAGGAAAACAACCAATGAGCAGTTCTTC.

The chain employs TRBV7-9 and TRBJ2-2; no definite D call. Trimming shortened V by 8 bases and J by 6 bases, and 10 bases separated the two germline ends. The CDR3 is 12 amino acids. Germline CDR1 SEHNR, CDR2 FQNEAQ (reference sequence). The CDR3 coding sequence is TGTGCCAGCCTTTCGGGTGCCGGGGAGCTGTTTTTT. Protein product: CASLSGAGELFF.

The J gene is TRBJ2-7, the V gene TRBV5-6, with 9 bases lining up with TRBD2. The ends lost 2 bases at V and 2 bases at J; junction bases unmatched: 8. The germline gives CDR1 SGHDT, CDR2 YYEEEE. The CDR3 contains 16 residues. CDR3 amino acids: CASSFWWAGGAYEQYF. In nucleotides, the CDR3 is TGTGCCAGCAGCTTCTGGTGGGCGGGGGGGGCCTACGAGCAGTACTTC.

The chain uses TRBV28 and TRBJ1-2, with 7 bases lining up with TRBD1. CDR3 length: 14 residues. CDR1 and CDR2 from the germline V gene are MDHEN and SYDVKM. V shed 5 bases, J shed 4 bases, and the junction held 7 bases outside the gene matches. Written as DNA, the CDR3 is TGTGCCAGCAGTCTGACAGGGTCAGTCTATGGCTACACCTTC. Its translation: CASSLTGSVYGYTF.

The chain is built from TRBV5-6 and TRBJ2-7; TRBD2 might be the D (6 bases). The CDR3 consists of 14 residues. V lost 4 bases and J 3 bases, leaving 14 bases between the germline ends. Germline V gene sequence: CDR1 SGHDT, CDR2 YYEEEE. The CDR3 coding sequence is TGTGCCAGCAGCCCGGGACTTCGAATCTACGAGCAGTACTTC. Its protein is CASSPGLRIYEQYF.

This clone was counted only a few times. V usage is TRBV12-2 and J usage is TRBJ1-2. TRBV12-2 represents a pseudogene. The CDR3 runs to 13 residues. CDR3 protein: CASRLAGRGGYTF. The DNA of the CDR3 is TGTGCAAGTCGCTTAGCGGGGAGGGGTGGCTACACCTTC.

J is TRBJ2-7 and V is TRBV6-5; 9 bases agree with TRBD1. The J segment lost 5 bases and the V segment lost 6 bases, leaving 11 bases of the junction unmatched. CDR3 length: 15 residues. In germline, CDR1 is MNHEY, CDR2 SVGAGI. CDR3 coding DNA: TGTGCCAGCAGCCAATCCGGGACAGGGTGGAACGAGCAGTACTTC. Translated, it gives CASSQSGTGWNEQYF.

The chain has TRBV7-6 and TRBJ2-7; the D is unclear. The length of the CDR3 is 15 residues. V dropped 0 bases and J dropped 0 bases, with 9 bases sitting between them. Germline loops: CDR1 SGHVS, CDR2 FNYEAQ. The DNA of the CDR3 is TGTGCCAGCAGCTTAGCGGTTGGCAGCTCCTACGAGCAGTACTTC. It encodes CASSLAVGSSYEQYF.

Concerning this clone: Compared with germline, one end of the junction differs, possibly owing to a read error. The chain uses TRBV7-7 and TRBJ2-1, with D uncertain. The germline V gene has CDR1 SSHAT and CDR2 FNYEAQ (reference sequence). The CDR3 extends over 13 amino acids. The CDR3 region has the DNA TGTGCTAGCAGCTTATCCCCCGGCAATGAGCAGTTCTTC. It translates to CASSLSPGNEQFF. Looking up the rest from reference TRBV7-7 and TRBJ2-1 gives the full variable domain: GAGVSQSPRYKVTKRGQDVTLRCDPISSHATLYWYQQALGQGPEFLTYFNYEAQPDKSGLPSDRFSAERPEGSISTLTIQRTEQRDSAMYRCASSLSPGNEQFFGPGTRLTVL.

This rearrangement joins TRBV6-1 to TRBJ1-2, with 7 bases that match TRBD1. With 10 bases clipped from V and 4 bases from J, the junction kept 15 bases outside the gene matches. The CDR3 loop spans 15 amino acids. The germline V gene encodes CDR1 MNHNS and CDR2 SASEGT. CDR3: CATRAPRRDSYGYTF. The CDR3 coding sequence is TGTGCCACCCGTGCCCCCCGCCGGGACAGCTATGGCTACACCTTC.

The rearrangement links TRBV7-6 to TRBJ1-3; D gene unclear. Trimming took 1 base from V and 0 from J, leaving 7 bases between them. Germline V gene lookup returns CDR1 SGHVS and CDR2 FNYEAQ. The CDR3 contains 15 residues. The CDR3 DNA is TGTGCCAGCAGCTTAGATAACTTCTCTGGAAACACCATATATTTT. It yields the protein CASSLDNFSGNTIYF.

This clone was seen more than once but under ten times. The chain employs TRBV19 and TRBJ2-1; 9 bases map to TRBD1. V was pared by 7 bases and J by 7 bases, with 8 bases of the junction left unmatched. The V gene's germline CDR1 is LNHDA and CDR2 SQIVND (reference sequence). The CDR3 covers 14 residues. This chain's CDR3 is CASTRTGAGNEQFF. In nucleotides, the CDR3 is TGTGCCAGTACCCGGACAGGGGCTGGAAATGAGCAGTTCTTC. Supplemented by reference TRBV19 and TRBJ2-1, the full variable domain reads DGGITQSPKYLFRKEGQNVTLSCEQNLNHDAMYWYRQDPGQGLRLIYYSQIVNDFQKGDIAEGYSVSREKKESFPLTVTSAQKNPTAFYLCASTRTGAGNEQFFGPGTRLTVL.

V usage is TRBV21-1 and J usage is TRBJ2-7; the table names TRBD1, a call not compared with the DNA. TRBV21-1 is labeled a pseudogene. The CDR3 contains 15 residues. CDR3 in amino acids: CASSKGDRLKREQYF. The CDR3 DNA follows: TGTGCCAGCAGCAAAGGGGACAGGCTTAAGAGGGAGCAGTACTTC.

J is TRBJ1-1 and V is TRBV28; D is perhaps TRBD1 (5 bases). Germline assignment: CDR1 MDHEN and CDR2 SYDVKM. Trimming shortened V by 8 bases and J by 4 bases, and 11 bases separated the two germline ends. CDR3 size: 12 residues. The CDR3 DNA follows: TGTGCCAGCCTCTGGGGGGGCACTGAAGCTTTCTTT. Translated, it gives CASLWGGTEAFF.

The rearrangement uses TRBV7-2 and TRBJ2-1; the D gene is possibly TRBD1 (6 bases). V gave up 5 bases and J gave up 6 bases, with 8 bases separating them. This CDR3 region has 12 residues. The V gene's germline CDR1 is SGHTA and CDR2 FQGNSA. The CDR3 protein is CASSNRVNEQFF. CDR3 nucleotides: TGTGCCAGCAGCAACAGGGTCAATGAGCAGTTCTTC.

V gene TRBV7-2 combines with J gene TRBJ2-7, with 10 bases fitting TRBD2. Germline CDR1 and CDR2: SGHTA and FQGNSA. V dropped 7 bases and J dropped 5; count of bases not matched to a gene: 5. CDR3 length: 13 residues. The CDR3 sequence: CASNLLAGDEQYF. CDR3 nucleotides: TGTGCCAGCAACCTGCTAGCGGGAGACGAGCAGTACTTC. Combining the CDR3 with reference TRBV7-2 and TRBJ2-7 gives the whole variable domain GAGVSQSPSNKVTEKGKDVELRCDPISGHTALYWYRQSLGQGLEFLIYFQGNSAPDKSGLPSDRFSAERTGGSVSTLTIQRTQQEDSAVYLCASNLLAGDEQYFGPGTRLTVT.